This T cell receptor (beta chain) was recorded in a study of blood T cell repertoires in COVID-19 (dated by TCRdb to about 2020). Some background on the complete study: Samples covering the acute and convalescent phases of COVID-19 were provided by collaborators in the United States, Italy and Spain. The prospective study material was composed of cDNA or gDNA derived from T cells, B-cell-depleted T cells, or PBMCs. Subjects who had been exposed to COVID-19, were actively infected with it, or had recovered from it provided the deeply sampled blood TCRbeta repertoires that made up the dataset. The repertoires were released in a freely available public database meant as a resource for research on the immune response to SARS-CoV-2. The samples were drawn from two sources: the first 160 participants of the ongoing ImmuneRACE study, and 1,200 or so subjects contributed by 6 global collaborators. The sample metadata nearly always contained a de-identified subject ID, COVID-19 status, age in years and sex. Where HLA class I and class II types were available, the types were taken from metadata supplied by the sample provider, not from assay-based typing.

Enrolling through a virtual design, the prospective study's participants ranged in age from roughly 18 to 89 years and lived across roughly 24 United States geographic areas. In the prospective study, cohorts were assigned on the basis of participant-reported clinical history obtained from a screening survey and a study questionnaire. Recovered participants in ImmuneRACE Cohort 3 were defined by two consecutive negative NP/OP PCR tests, clearance by a healthcare professional, or resolution of symptoms. Mobile phlebotomists in the prospective study collected whole blood, serum and a nasopharyngeal or oropharyngeal swab from every participant. Prospective study participants could optionally give additional blood draws and questionnaires over an approximately 2-month period. Prospective study blood samples were shipped either frozen or at room temperature before DNA extraction. What the research found in general, with its limitations: The amount of clinical and demographic metadata varied by source and participant and was provided uncurated.

TCRbeta CDR3 regions were amplified from genomic DNA using the immunoSEQ Assay, a bias-controlled multiplex PCR. From the authors' description of their analysis: The number of nucleated cells in each sample was estimated by amplification of reference gene primers within the assay. To quantify the absolute abundance of each unique TCRbeta CDR3 rearrangement, sequence reads were collapsed and filtered. For each sample, productive Simpson clonality was calculated by taking the square root of Simpson's diversity index across productive rearrangements. TCRdb mirrors the immuneACCESS table, restricted to in-frame sequences. Some clones are absent from its copies; in checked studies, under half trace to an unresolved V gene, and the reason for the others is unknown. That table is the source of V, J and clone size, and D and trimming were worked out from the DNA. The table for this sample lists some 400,000 clones; around nine tenths of them were counted only once. The leading ten clones occupy about 1.7% of the sample.

Details on this clone: Its antigen specificity is not known. Base qualities are not recorded, but no much larger clone differs from it by a single base.

From a lookup of the germline V gene, CDR1 and CDR2 are MGHRA and YSYEKL. The CDR3 runs 18 residues from the cysteine to the phenylalanine. The retained sequence is limited to the CDR3, 54 bases, with the frame set at the first base. A distance of 17 bases separates the germline ends of V and J, which lose 0 bases and 0 bases respectively. The rearranged segments are TRBV4-1 and TRBJ1-1; a tentative D call is TRBD1 (6 bases match). The sequenced sample consisted of PBMCs or T cells enriched from blood (not recorded which). The receptor was isolated from a woman aged 30 to 39 who had recovered from COVID-19. The DNA sequence follows: TGCGCCAGCAGCCAAGATCGTAGCGGGGGGGGCCTGAACACTGAAGCTTTCTTT. Its amino acids are CASSQDRSGGGLNTEAFF.